Below, 31 T cell receptor beta chains from the same sample are listed, as sequenced in a study of blood T cell repertoires in COVID-19. The method was immunoSEQ multiplex PCR; TCRdb's version includes in-frame clones alone and lacks a portion of them. The data contain a few hundred thousand clones, 80% to 90% of them singletons. What was sequenced was peripheral blood. The source of these receptors is a man aged 45-65 years with active or convalescent COVID-19.

The rearrangement uses TRBV5-4 and TRBJ1-2; no clear D. CDR3 length equals 13 residues. The ends were cut back, 2 bases at V and 8 bases at J, with 13 bases in the middle. Germline CDR1 SGHNT, CDR2 YYREEE (reference sequence). The DNA for the CDR3 is TGTGCCAGCAGCTTCTTGGCGGCGGAGGGCTACACCTTC. Translating gives CASSFLAAEGYTF.

The chain joins TRBV9 to TRBJ1-5; no clear D gene. CDR1 is SGDLS and CDR2 is YYNGEE in the germline V gene. Trimming removed 3 bases from V and 3 bases from J, with 16 bases in between. CDR3 length: 16 amino acids. CDR3 coding DNA: TGTGCCAGCAGCGAGTGGGAGCCGAGAGACAATCAGCCCCAGCATTTT. Its translation: CASSEWEPRDNQPQHF.

This rearrangement joins TRBV7-9 to TRBJ1-2; D is undetermined. The CDR3 extends over 14 amino acids. V gave up 4 bases and J gave up 9 bases, with 18 bases separating them. The V gene's germline CDR1 is SEHNR and CDR2 FQNEAQ (reference sequence). In nucleotides, the CDR3 is TGTGCCAGCAGCTCGTCCCTTCGACTTTCCAGCTACACCTTC. As protein: CASSSSLRLSSYTF.

This clone was seen just once. The chain is built from TRBV2 and TRBJ2-3; TRBD2 matches at 9 bases. Germline CDR1 is SNHLY and CDR2 is FYNNEI. The CDR3 has 16 amino acids. The J segment lost 5 bases and the V segment lost 5 bases, leaving 11 bases of the junction unmatched. The CDR3 sequence is CASSSLAGSGGDTQYF. As DNA, the CDR3 is TGTGCCAGCAGTTCCCTAGCGGGGTCCGGGGGAGATACGCAGTATTTT.

The chain joins TRBV7-8 to TRBJ1-6, with 7 bases lining up with TRBD1. Germline trimming cut 5 bases from V and 6 bases from J; bases unmatched to any gene: 10. The CDR3 extends over 16 amino acids. The V gene's germline CDR1 is SGHVS and CDR2 FQNEAQ. Here the CDR3 reads CASSTRYDRANSPLHF. Written as DNA, the CDR3 is TGTGCCAGCAGCACACGTTACGACAGGGCTAATTCACCCCTCCACTTT.

The count of this clone is one. The genes are TRBV7-9 and TRBJ2-7; 10 bases agree with TRBD2. Trimming took 3 bases from V and 1 from J; bases not matched to a gene: 3. From germline, CDR1 is SEHNR and CDR2 FQNEAQ (reference sequence). The CDR3 loop spans 15 amino acids. The CDR3 loop is CASSFASGRSYEQYF. The DNA of the CDR3 is TGTGCCAGCAGCTTTGCTAGCGGGAGATCCTACGAGCAGTACTTC.

This chain links TRBV6-1 with TRBJ2-5; D remains unclear. Germline CDR1 and CDR2: MNHNS and SASEGT. The CDR3 consists of 13 residues. V lost 2 bases and J 4 bases, leaving 8 bases between the germline ends. The CDR3 sequence is CASSERIRETQYF. CDR3 sequence (DNA): TGTGCCAGCAGTGAACGAATTAGAGAGACCCAGTACTTC.

The chain has TRBV2 and TRBJ2-5, with 10 bases matching TRBD2. Germline lookup yields CDR1 SNHLY and CDR2 FYNNEI. V was clipped by 7 bases and J by 5 bases; unmatched bases: 7. There are 14 residues in the CDR3. CDR3 nucleotides: TGTGCCAGCAACCAGCGGGAGGGCCAGGAGACCCAGTACTTC. Translated, it gives CASNQREGQETQYF. The variable domain in full, completed from reference TRBV2 and TRBJ2-5, reads EPEVTQTPSHQVTQMGQEVILRCVPISNHLYFYWYRQILGQKVEFLVSFYNNEISEKSEIFDDQFSVERPDGSNFTLKIRSTKLEDSAMYFCASNQREGQETQYFGPGTRLLVL.

The chain combines TRBV3-1 (or the pseudogene TRBV3-2) with TRBJ2-1, with 7 nucleotides matching TRBD2. This CDR3 spans 18 amino acids. V lost 0 bases, J lost 0 bases, and 8 bases stayed unmatched. Germline values: CDR1 LGHDT, CDR2 YNNKEL (reference sequence). CDR3 region: CASSQDPGLSSSYNEQFF. The CDR3, as DNA: TGTGCCAGCAGCCAAGATCCGGGACTATCGAGCTCCTACAATGAGCAGTTCTTC.

The V gene is TRBV6-2 or TRBV6-3, the J gene TRBJ2-7, with 7 bases aligning to TRBD2. The trim removed 5 bases at V and 4 bases at J, leaving 8 bases unmatched. Germline V CDR1 and CDR2: MNHEY, SVGEGT. The CDR3 contains 14 residues. The CDR3 loop reads CASSLLGLPYEQYF. The CDR3 coding sequence is TGTGCCAGCAGTCTCCTGGGACTACCTTACGAGCAGTACTTC.

The V and J genes are TRBV7-2 and TRBJ2-5, with a tentative D call TRBD2 (5 bases). The V gene's germline CDR1 is SGHTA and CDR2 FQGNSA. The CDR3 consists of 13 residues. Trimming took off 5 bases at V and 3 bases at J, with 10 bases between the two ends. The CDR3 reads CASSVEREETQYF. In DNA, the CDR3 is TGTGCCAGCAGCGTAGAGAGGGAAGAGACCCAGTACTTC. Full variable domain (rest looked up from reference TRBV7-2 and TRBJ2-5): GAGVSQSPSNKVTEKGKDVELRCDPISGHTALYWYRQSLGQGLEFLIYFQGNSAPDKSGLPSDRFSAERTGGSVSTLTIQRTQQEDSAVYLCASSVEREETQYFGPGTRLLVL.

A few counts support this clone. The chain employs TRBV7-2 and TRBJ1-3; no reliable D call. Germline lookup yields CDR1 SGHTA and CDR2 FQGNSA. The CDR3 length is 14 residues. Trimming took off 2 bases at V and 1 base at J, with 6 bases between the two ends. CDR3 protein: CASSLRDSGNTIYF. The CDR3, as DNA: TGTGCCAGCAGCTTAAGAGATTCTGGAAACACCATATATTTT. The full variable domain, in which reference TRBV7-2 and TRBJ1-3 provide the parts outside the CDR3, is GAGVSQSPSNKVTEKGKDVELRCDPISGHTALYWYRQSLGQGLEFLIYFQGNSAPDKSGLPSDRFSAERTGGSVSTLTIQRTQQEDSAVYLCASSLRDSGNTIYFGEGSWLTVV.

This chain links TRBV28 with TRBJ1-2; no reliable D call. The germline CDR1 and CDR2 sequences are MDHEN and SYDVKM. V was pared by 4 bases and J by 2 bases, with 5 bases between. This CDR3 spans 12 amino acids. The CDR3 region is CASSWQNYGYTF. DNA for the CDR3: TGTGCCAGCAGTTGGCAGAACTATGGCTACACCTTC.

The gene calls are TRBV5-1 and TRBJ1-6; 7 nucleotides align to TRBD1. Germline V CDR1 and CDR2: SGHRS, YFSETQ. This CDR3 has 20 amino acids. Losses at the gene ends were 1 base for V and 0 bases for J; bases not matched to a gene: 13. The CDR3 region has the DNA TGCGCCAGCAGCTTGTCTCCCACCGGGACAGCGAGCTCCTATAATTCACCCCTCCACTTT. This translates into CASSLSPTGTASSYNSPLHF.

This clone was detected only once. The chain has TRBV5-1 and TRBJ2-3, with D tentatively TRBD1 (6 bases). The CDR3 is 15 residues long. V gave up 3 bases and J gave up 7 bases, with 18 bases separating them. CDR1 and CDR2 (germline): SGHRS, YFSETQ. The CDR3 region is CASSYRDGSSNTQYF. DNA for the CDR3: TGCGCCAGCAGCTACAGGGACGGAAGTTCAAATACGCAGTATTTT.

The CDR3 DNA sequence: TGTGCCAGCAGTCAGGGACAGCATAATGAAAAACTGTTTTTT. Translating it yields CASSQGQHNEKLFF. The V call is TRBV28, the J call TRBJ1-4, with 7 bases lining up with TRBD1. Trimming took 5 bases from V and 4 from J; bases not matched to a gene: 4. The CDR3 contains 14 residues. Germline CDR1 MDHEN, CDR2 SYDVKM.

This clone came up a few times. V usage is TRBV9 and J usage is TRBJ1-3; D is possibly TRBD1 (6 bases). Per the germline V gene, CDR1 is SGDLS and CDR2 is YYNGEE. The CDR3 has 17 residues. V was pared by 4 bases and J by 0 bases, with 17 bases between. The CDR3 DNA sequence: TGTGCCAGCAGCCCCGAGGGGATAGGGGGCTCTGGAAACACCATATATTTT. This encodes CASSPEGIGGSGNTIYF.

This clone occurred once. The CDR3 nucleotides read TGTGCCAGCAACGACAGAAATCAGCCCCAGCATTTT. It translates to CASNDRNQPQHF. The chain is built from TRBV27 and TRBJ1-5, with a weak D call TRBD1 (5 bases). The CDR3 consists of 12 residues. Trimming took 7 bases from V and 4 from J, leaving 8 bases between them. Germline CDR1 MNHEY, CDR2 SMNVEV (reference sequence).

The chain recombines TRBV28 with TRBJ2-7, with D perhaps TRBD1 (5 bases). CDR3 length: 16 amino acids. Germline lookup yields CDR1 MDHEN and CDR2 SYDVKM. V was trimmed by 4 bases and J by 2 bases, leaving 18 bases between them. CDR3 DNA sequence: TGTGCCAGCAGTTCCCACAGGTTAATTGGGACCTACGAGCAGTACTTC. Protein product: CASSSHRLIGTYEQYF.

This chain joins TRBV7-2 and TRBJ1-6; possibly TRBD1 for D (6 bases). Looked up from germline, CDR1 is SGHTA and CDR2 is FQGNSA. V lost 6 bases and J lost 10, with 13 bases in between. This CDR3 contains 13 residues. CDR3 bases: TGTGCCAGCAGTCAGGGGAGTCCCTCACCCCTCCACTTT. Translating it yields CASSQGSPSPLHF. Variable domain in full (rest from reference TRBV7-2 and TRBJ1-6): GAGVSQSPSNKVTEKGKDVELRCDPISGHTALYWYRQSLGQGLEFLIYFQGNSAPDKSGLPSDRFSAERTGGSVSTLTIQRTQQEDSAVYLCASSQGSPSPLHFGNGTRLTVT.

About this clone: One end of the junction does not line up with germline, which may come from a read error. The chain employs TRBV20-1 and TRBJ2-7; TRBD1 might be the D (6 bases). The CDR3 spans 11 residues. The germline CDR1 and CDR2 sequences are DFQATT and SNEGSKA (reference sequence). The CDR3 spells CSATTPRTANF. The CDR3 DNA is TGCAGTGCTACGACCCCCCGGACAGCTAACTTC.

This clone was detected a few times. V usage is TRBV20-1 and J usage is TRBJ1-2; maybe TRBD1 (5 bases). V was shortened by 6 bases and J by 4 bases, with 9 bases between the two germline ends. Germline lookup yields CDR1 DFQATT and CDR2 SNEGSKA (reference sequence). There are 11 residues in the CDR3. CDR3 amino acids: CSASDSYGYTF. The DNA for the CDR3 is TGCAGTGCCTCCGACAGCTATGGCTACACCTTC.

This chain links TRBV5-4 with TRBJ2-3; perhaps TRBD2 as D (6 bases). Trimming left V 4 bases short and J 0 bases short, with 18 bases between. The CDR3 loop spans 17 amino acids. Per germline, CDR1 SGHNT and CDR2 YYREEE (reference sequence). The CDR3 sequence is CASSPGVTRTSTDTQYF. CDR3 bases: TGTGCCAGCAGCCCGGGGGTCACCAGGACTAGCACAGATACGCAGTATTTT.

CDR3 sequence reads: CASSLARDRNNQPQHF. The DNA of the CDR3 is TGTGCCAGCAGCTTAGCGCGGGACAGAAATAATCAGCCCCAGCATTTT. This chain uses TRBV7-8 with TRBJ1-5, with 7 bases that match TRBD1. The trim removed 0 bases at V and 4 bases at J, leaving 6 bases unmatched. There are 16 residues in the CDR3. Germline V gene data show CDR1 as SGHVS and CDR2 as FQNEAQ. The variable domain in full, with the rest retrieved from reference TRBV7-8 and TRBJ1-5, is GAGVSQSPRYKVAKRGQDVALRCDPISGHVSLFWYQQALGQGPEFLTYFQNEAQLDKSGLPSDRFFAERPEGSVSTLKIQRTQQEDSAVYLCASSLARDRNNQPQHFGDGTRLSIL.

This clone was counted a single time. The rearrangement uses TRBV2 and TRBJ2-4; D might be TRBD2 (5 bases). Germline assignment: CDR1 SNHLY and CDR2 FYNNEI. This CDR3 has 13 residues. The V gene lost 8 bases and the J gene lost 16 bases, with 24 bases spanning the gap. Here the CDR3 reads CASQDSQWDSVYF. The CDR3 nucleotides are TGTGCCAGCCAGGACTCCCAGTGGGATTCGGTCTACTTC.

This sequence joins TRBV9 and TRBJ2-3, with TRBD1 matching over 10 bases. Germline V gene sequence: CDR1 SGDLS, CDR2 YYNGEE. The length of the CDR3 is 19 residues. The V and J ends lost 2 bases and 0 bases, in that order; junction bases with no gene match: 12. CDR3 in amino acids: CASSVSGTGAYSSTDTQYF. As DNA, the CDR3 is TGTGCCAGCAGCGTTTCCGGGACAGGGGCATATTCTAGCACAGATACGCAGTATTTT.

The sample holds a few counts of this clone. This rearrangement joins TRBV25-1 to TRBJ1-4; TRBD1 matches at 7 bases. CDR3 length: 15 amino acids. Germline-derived CDR1 and CDR2 are MGHDK and SYGVNS. J gave up 7 bases and V 3 bases, and 8 bases lay outside the gene matches. CDR3 nucleotide sequence: TGTGCCAGCAGTGATTCTGCAGGGGGTCTTGAAAAACTGTTTTTT. It translates to CASSDSAGGLEKLFF. Full variable domain (rest looked up from reference TRBV25-1 and TRBJ1-4): EADIYQTPRYLVIGTGKKITLECSQTMGHDKMYWYQQDPGMELHLIHYSYGVNSTEKGDLSSESTVSRIRTEHFPLTLESARPSHTSQYLCASSDSAGGLEKLFFGSGTQLSVL.

The chain recombines TRBV7-9 with TRBJ2-4; perhaps TRBD1 as D (5 bases). Trimming removed 10 bases at V and 3 bases at J, with 13 bases between. Germline values: CDR1 SEHNR, CDR2 FQNEAQ (reference sequence). The CDR3 is 13 amino acids. The CDR3 DNA reads as TGTGCCATCCAAGGGGTGAGCAAAAACATTCAGTACTTC. Its translation: CAIQGVSKNIQYF. Combining the CDR3 with reference TRBV7-9 and TRBJ2-4 gives the whole variable domain DTGVSQNPRHKITKRGQNVTFRCDPISEHNRLYWYRQTLGQGPEFLTYFQNEAQLEKSRLLSDRFSAERPKGSFSTLEIQRTEQGDSAMYLCAIQGVSKNIQYFGAGTRLSVL.

This sequence joins TRBV28 and TRBJ2-7; a possible D gene is TRBD2 (6 bases). Germline assignment: CDR1 MDHEN and CDR2 SYDVKM. V dropped 2 bases and J dropped 5 bases, with 13 bases sitting between them. This CDR3 is 14 amino acids long. In nucleotides, the CDR3 is TGTGCCAGCAGTTTAGGGGACTCCAGGGACGAGCAGTACGTC. Protein product: CASSLGDSRDEQYV.

The chain is built from TRBV2 and TRBJ2-3; D is unclear. Germline V gene lookup returns CDR1 SNHLY and CDR2 FYNNEI. The CDR3 loop spans 15 amino acids. Trimming took 3 bases from V and 1 from J, leaving 11 bases between them. CDR3 bases: TGTGCCAGCAGTGATAAACTTCTTGGCACAGATACGCAGTATTTT. Its protein product is CASSDKLLGTDTQYF.

The chain joins TRBV7-2 to TRBJ1-4, with D perhaps TRBD1 (6 bases). The CDR3 sequence is 16 residues long. The germline V gene encodes CDR1 SGHTA and CDR2 FQGNSA. V lost 4 bases and J 3 bases, leaving 15 bases between the germline ends. The CDR3 sequence is CASSSPQGGANEKLFF. The CDR3 DNA sequence: TGTGCCAGCAGCTCACCACAGGGCGGCGCTAATGAAAAACTGTTTTTT.